The present TCR beta chain was sequenced within a study of CD8 T cells in Susac syndrome. Study-level points and caveats: The relatively small number of individuals in the TCR sequencing and HLA analysis was acknowledged by the study.

Blood CD8+ and CD4+ T cells underwent high-throughput TCR beta sequencing. TEMRA cells were FACS-enriched, unlike CD8+ and CD4+ T cells, which were negatively isolated. It was with random hexamers that 0.5 to 1 ug RNA was reverse transcribed. TCR beta CDR3 was amplified by immunoSEQ covering 54 Vbeta and 13 Jbeta. TCRdb ran MiXCR on the immunoSEQ multiplex PCR reads and lists one entry per CDR3 protein. The sample holds roughly 120,000 distinct CDR3 sequences, 90% to 95% seen once. Regarding this clonotype: Its matching antigen is unknown.

Trimming cost V 5 bases and J 0 bases; bases outside gene matches: 5. The CDR3 loop spans 16 amino acids. CDR1 SGHTA and CDR2 FQGNSA come from the germline V gene. The V gene is TRBV7-2, the J gene TRBJ2-1; 9 bases are a match to TRBD2. This clonotype originated in a human donor in good health. The specimen was CD4+ T cells from PBMCs. The CDR3 loop is CASSPQTSGSYNEQFF. The CDR3 bases are TGTGCCAGCAGCCCCCAGACTAGCGGCTCCTACAATGAGCAGTTCTTC.